The present entry profiles one T cell receptor beta chain with its context. This sample was taken from a study of blood T cell repertoires in COVID-19. For the study at large: T cells, B-cell-depleted T cells, or PBMCs supplied cDNA or gDNA.

Trimming removed 7 bases at V and 5 bases at J, with 11 bases between. Germline V gene sequence: CDR1 SQVTM, CDR2 ANQGSEA. The CDR3 is made up of 12 amino acids. As processed by the authors: Nucleated cell number was recorded as an estimate derived from reference gene primer amplification. Libraries were prepared by immunoSEQ multiplex PCR; TCRdb keeps only in-frame clonotypes and omits some of them. V and J calls plus clone size are reproduced from that table; the DNA served to infer D and trimming. The sample gives 150,000 to 200,000 clones, around 90% of which show up once; less than 3% is in the top ten.

The gene calls are TRBV29-1 and TRBJ1-4; D gene ambiguous. This receptor was identified in a man aged 40-49 years with active or convalescent COVID-19. The source material was peripheral blood. CDR3 protein: CSGRRENEKLFF. The CDR3 DNA sequence: TGCAGCGGACGACGGGAAAATGAAAAACTGTTTTTT.